This TCR beta chain was identified during a study of T-cell reconstitution after alpha-beta-depleted transplantation in children (TCRdb year 2016). As for the study more broadly: Using TCR repertoire profiling, the study followed T-cell immune reconstitution in a quantitative way in children after TCRalphabeta/CD19-depleted allogeneic hematopoietic cell transplantation.

The CDR3 runs 11 amino acids, cysteine and phenylalanine included. The entry retains the CDR3 DNA only, 33 bases that are in frame from base 1. CDR1 and CDR2, looked up from the germline V gene, are SQVTM and ANQGSEA. Unmatched junction bases come to 2, with V trimmed by 8 bases and J by 3 bases. Sample treatment or condition, as interpreted from the label and publication: allogeneic hematopoietic cell transplantation with graft depleted of TCRalphabeta T cells and CD19 B cells. The children who served as transplant recipients had been given grafts of TCRalphabeta/CD19-depleted allogeneic hematopoietic cells. Details on this clonotype: Its antigen is still unknown. Base qualities are not provided; no much larger clone lies one nucleotide away.

Receptor libraries were prepared by PCR. These reads were obtained on an Illumina HiSeq 2500. TCR library preparation used molecular barcoding, with unique molecular identifiers applied to normalize quantification of the TCRbeta repertoire. TCRdb reprocessing: public reads trimmed at Q25 with fastp, clones called with MiXCR, in-frame beta chains kept. Each CDR3 protein appears once, grouped with its most common genes and DNA. This sample lists about 98,000 distinct CDR3 sequences; 20% to 25% were detected once. The biggest ten clones account for roughly a fifth of the sample. Here is what the overall study found, with its caveats: In some patients, high TCRbeta diversity at day 60 was attributed to recipient T cells and intrathymic progenitors that had survived conditioning. Apparently early alphabetaT-cell count recovery about two months after transplant reportedly relied on only several hundred rapidly expanded clones derived from non-depleted graft cells. The frequencies of hyperexpanded clones fell over the following months, and after one year, T-cell counts and TCRbeta diversity were mostly attributed to newly produced T cells.

The receptor was isolated from a boy under 10 years old with acute lymphoblastic leukemia, due to receive a stem cell transplant. In this chain, TRBV29-1 is recombined with TRBJ2-7; the central 9 bases match TRBD1. Sequences were derived from PBMCs, sampled before TCRalphabeta/CD19-depleted stem cell transplant. The nucleotide sequence is TGCAGCACGGGACAGGGCTACGAGCAGTACTTC. This is translated as CSTGQGYEQYF.